This TCR beta chain was captured by sequencing in a study of early T cells in non-severe SARS-CoV-2 infection. The CDR3 runs to 15 residues. CDR1 is KGHSH and CDR2 is LQKENI in the germline V gene. After removal of 0 bases from V and 6 bases from J, the junction contained 3 bases not matched to a gene. This clonotype was seen more than once but under ten times. Each CDR3 protein gets one entry after TCRdb re-called the 5' RACE reads with MiXCR. Of tens of thousands of distinct CDR3 sequences detected, 5.5% to 7.5% appear once; the ten largest clones hold 20%. The source of this sequence is an adult who was a healthcare worker with PCR-confirmed SARS-CoV-2 infection or an uninfected control (not recorded which). The sequencing used whole blood, collected at baseline. J is TRBJ2-3 and V is TRBV18; 10 bases match TRBD2. This chain's CDR3 is CASSPPISGGDTQYF. In nucleotides, the CDR3 is TGTGCCAGCTCACCACCAATTAGCGGGGGGGATACGCAGTATTTT.